This paragraph covers one T cell receptor (beta chain) sequence. What it binds is unknown. The sample belongs to a study of T-cell memory formation after mild COVID-19. Notes on the study in general: Day 15 to 85 contracting clones showed balanced CD4/CD8; day 15 to 37 expanders favored CD4+.

From the 5' RACE reads, TCRdb called clonotypes with MiXCR, one entry per CDR3 protein. The table shows fewer than 700,000 distinct CDR3 sequences, with about 20% occurring only once. With 1 base clipped from V and 6 bases from J, the junction kept 10 bases outside the gene matches. CDR1 and CDR2 (germline): MGHRA, YSYEKL. CDR3 length: 16 amino acids. This receptor was identified in an adult woman who had mild COVID-19 (a few samples of this study predate the infection). Cell type and time point are not known. The material sequenced was PBMCs or a T cell subset sorted from them (not recorded which). This chain uses TRBV4-1 with TRBJ2-3; 7 bases match TRBD2. The chain's CDR3 is CASSQGGAGLGDTQYF. Here the CDR3 DNA reads TGCGCCAGCAGCCAAGGGGGAGCGGGGCTGGGGGATACGCAGTATTTT.